The 7 T cell receptor beta chains reported below all come from one sample, sequenced in a study of resident and recirculating memory T cells in vitiligo. Sequencing used immunoSEQ multiplex PCR; TCRdb keeps in-frame clones, though not all of them. The sample lists 40,000 to 45,000 clones, approximately 91% occurring once. The sample taken for sequencing was blood. These receptor sequences come from a male donor with vitiligo.

The CDR3 is CASSQDWFGGGYTF. For the CDR3, the DNA is TGCGCCAGCAGCCAAGATTGGTTTGGTGGCGGCTACACCTTC. The V call is TRBV4-3, the J call TRBJ1-2; D gene uncertain. Germline CDR1 reads LGHNA; CDR2 reads YSLEER. The germline V and J ends were trimmed by 0 bases and 8 bases, with 13 bases remaining between them. This CDR3 is 14 amino acids long.

The V call is TRBV9, the J call TRBJ2-5; 7 positions match TRBD2. Germline CDR1 is SGDLS and CDR2 is YYNGEE. J lost 0 bases, V lost 0 bases, and 2 bases had no gene match. The CDR3 runs 15 residues. The CDR3 loop reads CASSVAAGDQETQYF. CDR3 sequence (DNA): TGTGCCAGCAGCGTAGCGGCGGGGGACCAAGAGACCCAGTACTTC.

The count of this clone is one. The chain combines TRBV19 with TRBJ2-7; TRBD1 agrees at 9 bases. CDR1 is LNHDA, CDR2 SQIVND, per germline (reference sequence). This CDR3 contains 15 residues. With 5 bases clipped from V and 6 bases from J, the junction kept 11 bases outside the gene matches. The CDR3, as DNA: TGTGCCAGTAGTGTCTCTGCCGGGACAGGGATCGAGCAGTACTTC. This codes for CASSVSAGTGIEQYF. Variable domain in full (rest from reference TRBV19 and TRBJ2-7): DGGITQSPKYLFRKEGQNVTLSCEQNLNHDAMYWYRQDPGQGLRLIYYSQIVNDFQKGDIAEGYSVSREKKESFPLTVTSAQKNPTAFYLCASSVSAGTGIEQYFGPGTRLTVT.

V is TRBV6-1 and J is TRBJ2-7, with TRBD2 as a possible D gene (6 bases). The CDR3 contains 9 residues. Germline CDR1 MNHNS, CDR2 SASEGT. In DNA, the CDR3 is TGTGTGGAGGGGCTCGAGCAGTACTTC. The encoded protein is CVEGLEQYF.

The chain joins TRBV7-2 to TRBJ2-1, with 9 bases that match TRBD1. The junction had 5 bases not matched to a gene; V was cut back by 8 bases and J by 0 bases. This CDR3 region has 15 residues. The V gene's germline CDR1 is SGHTA and CDR2 FQGNSA. CDR3 in amino acids: CASGQGTSSYNEQFF. CDR3 nucleotide sequence: TGTGCCAGCGGACAGGGGACCAGCTCCTACAATGAGCAGTTCTTC. The full variable domain, completed using reference TRBV7-2 and TRBJ2-1, is GAGVSQSPSNKVTEKGKDVELRCDPISGHTALYWYRQSLGQGLEFLIYFQGNSAPDKSGLPSDRFSAERTGGSVSTLTIQRTQQEDSAVYLCASGQGTSSYNEQFFGPGTRLTVL.

Here the CDR3 reads CASSLWGEDEKLFF. As DNA, the CDR3 is TGTGCCAGCAGCTTATGGGGAGAAGATGAAAAACTGTTTTTT. The chain is built from TRBV7-9 and TRBJ1-4; D call uncertain. Per the germline V gene, CDR1 is SEHNR and CDR2 is FQNEAQ (reference sequence). Trimming pared 2 bases from V and 6 bases from J, leaving 10 bases between. This CDR3 is built from 14 residues.

The chain employs TRBV5-6 and TRBJ1-4; TRBD1 matches at 7 bases. With V trimmed by 4 bases and J by 7 bases, 10 bases remained unmatched. Germline V gives CDR1 SGHDT, CDR2 YYEEEE. The CDR3 has 15 amino acids. CDR3 coding DNA: TGTGCCAGCAGCCCGAGGGACAGACGGATTGAAAAACTGTTTTTT. Residues: CASSPRDRRIEKLFF.